The 9 T cell receptor beta chains presented below share a single source sample, sequenced in a study of PD-1 blockade in mismatch repair-deficient tumors. Profiled with immunoSEQ multiplex PCR; TCRdb holds only in-frame clones, not every one. The data show around 14,000 clones, about four fifths seen once. Time point meaning: roughly ten-day in vitro stimulation with candidate neoantigen peptide 5. These TCRs are of unknown antigen specificity. Source: cells cultured in vitro, taken from a patient treated with pembrolizumab. These receptors originate from an adult with mismatch repair-deficient cancer.

This chain joins TRBV7-3 and TRBJ2-3, with TRBD2 identical over 7 bases. Germline V lookup: CDR1 SGHTA, CDR2 FQGTGA. The V gene end was trimmed by 5 bases and the J gene end by 4 bases; junction bases not matched to a gene: 18. This CDR3 spans 18 amino acids. This chain's CDR3 is CASSPGGGTDLPPDTQYF. The CDR3 nucleotides are TGTGCCAGCAGCCCCGGGGGAGGGACCGACCTACCCCCAGATACGCAGTATTTT. The full variable domain, rest sourced from reference TRBV7-3 and TRBJ2-3, is GAGVSQTPSNKVTEKGKYVELRCDPISGHTALYWYRQSLGQGPEFLIYFQGTGAADDSGLPNDRFFAVRPEGSVSTLKIQRTERGDSAVYLCASSPGGGTDLPPDTQYFGPGTRLTVL.

This clone was counted a single time. The chain has TRBV7-9 and TRBJ1-2, with 8 bases identical to TRBD1. The CDR3 is 15 residues long. V shed 2 bases, J shed 4 bases, and the junction held 6 bases outside the gene matches. CDR1 is SEHNR, CDR2 FQNEAQ, per germline (reference sequence). CDR3 residues: CASSLRAGGVYGYTF. In DNA, the CDR3 is TGTGCCAGCAGCTTAAGAGCAGGGGGCGTCTATGGCTACACCTTC. Using reference TRBV7-9 and TRBJ1-2 for the parts outside the CDR3, the full variable domain is DTGVSQNPRHKITKRGQNVTFRCDPISEHNRLYWYRQTLGQGPEFLTYFQNEAQLEKSRLLSDRFSAERPKGSFSTLEIQRTEQGDSAMYLCASSLRAGGVYGYTFGSGTRLTVV.

The J gene is TRBJ2-5, the V gene TRBV28; D possibly corresponds to TRBD1 (5 bases). From germline, CDR1 is MDHEN and CDR2 SYDVKM. This CDR3 region has 15 residues. V dropped 5 bases and J dropped 2 bases, with 15 bases sitting between them. CDR3 loop: CASSSRKGLQETQYF. The CDR3 DNA follows: TGTGCCAGCAGTAGCCGTAAGGGGCTACAAGAGACCCAGTACTTC.

CDR3 in amino acids: CASSLYDRGQGGELFF. CDR3 DNA: TGTGCCAGCAGCTTATACGACAGGGGGCAAGGCGGGGAGCTGTTTTTT. The rearrangement links TRBV7-6 to TRBJ2-2; 10 bases map to TRBD1. V shed 2 bases, J shed 7 bases, and the junction held 7 bases outside the gene matches. Germline values: CDR1 SGHVS, CDR2 FNYEAQ. The CDR3 covers 16 residues.

This clone has just one count. CDR3 sequence reads: CASSLSGVRSYEQYF. In DNA form, the CDR3 reads TGTGCCAGCAGTTTAAGTGGGGTCCGCTCCTACGAGCAGTACTTC. V usage is TRBV28 and J usage is TRBJ2-7; no reliable D call. This CDR3 contains 15 residues. Deletions cut 2 bases from V and 0 bases from J, with 11 bases between. CDR1 is MDHEN and CDR2 is SYDVKM in the germline V gene.

J is TRBJ2-2 and V is TRBV7-8; TRBD2 matches at 7 bases. Trimming at V came to 5 bases and at J to 6 bases, leaving 15 bases not matched to a gene. CDR1 SGHVS and CDR2 FQNEAQ come from the germline V gene. This CDR3 comprises 17 residues. CDR3 loop: CASSPLGGGEGAGELFF. In DNA, the CDR3 is TGTGCCAGCAGCCCCCTAGGTGGGGGGGAAGGGGCCGGGGAGCTGTTTTTT.

V usage is TRBV6-6 and J usage is TRBJ1-2; weak D call: TRBD1 (5 bases). The V gene lost 8 bases and the J gene lost 5 bases, with 12 bases spanning the gap. The CDR3 spans 12 residues. CDR1 and CDR2 (germline): MNHNY, SVGAGI (reference sequence). Here the CDR3 reads CASWGSRYGYTF. DNA of the CDR3: TGTGCCAGCTGGGGCAGTCGGTATGGCTACACCTTC.

This sequence joins TRBV4-1 and TRBJ1-2; 8 nucleotides match TRBD1. The CDR3 is 16 amino acids. With V trimmed by 0 bases and J by 4 bases, 7 bases remained unmatched. The germline gives CDR1 MGHRA, CDR2 YSYEKL. The CDR3 sequence: CASSQEAGGAGYGYTF. In DNA, the CDR3 is TGCGCCAGCAGCCAAGAGGCAGGGGGCGCCGGCTATGGCTACACCTTC.

As DNA, the CDR3 is TGTGCCAGCAGTGATTTAGCTAGCGGGAGGGATGAGCAGTTCTTC. Translation gives CASSDLASGRDEQFF. The chain is built from TRBV6-1 and TRBJ2-1; TRBD2 matches 12 bases. CDR3 length: 15 amino acids. The germline V gene encodes CDR1 MNHNS and CDR2 SASEGT. J gave up 8 bases and V 3 bases, and 5 bases lay outside the gene matches.